This passage covers 31 T cell receptor beta chains from one sample sequenced in a study of OX40 agonist ivuxolimab in advanced cancers. Assay: immunoSEQ multiplex PCR; the TCRdb copy retains only in-frame clones and omits some. The data show 90,000 to 100,000 clones, approximately 88% seen once. The specimen comprised CD4+ or CD8+ T cells sorted from blood, sampled in a trial of the OX40 agonist ivuxolimab. The receptors originated from an adult with an advanced solid tumor such as melanoma, head and neck, liver or kidney cancer.

This rearrangement joins TRBV2 to TRBJ1-2; D gene ambiguous. The CDR3 covers 13 residues. Germline assignment: CDR1 SNHLY and CDR2 FYNNEI. Trimming removed 4 bases at V and 7 bases at J, with 13 bases between. Here the CDR3 DNA reads TGTGCCAGCAGTGGCTGGGGAGTGGGTGGCTACACCTTC. Residues: CASSGWGVGGYTF.

V and J are TRBV5-4 and TRBJ2-4; 10 bases align to TRBD1. Germline V gene data show CDR1 as SGHNT and CDR2 as YYREEE (reference sequence). The V and J ends lost 1 base and 10 bases, in that order; junction bases with no gene match: 2. This CDR3 is 13 amino acids long. In nucleotides, the CDR3 is TGTGCCAGCAGCTTGTCGGGACAGGGGATTCAGTACTTC. Encoded protein: CASSLSGQGIQYF. Combining the CDR3 with reference TRBV5-4 and TRBJ2-4 gives the whole variable domain ETGVTQSPTHLIKTRGQQVTLRCSSQSGHNTVSWYQQALGQGPQFIFQYYREEENGRGNFPPRFSGLQFPNYSSELNVNALELDDSALYLCASSLSGQGIQYFGAGTRLSVL.

This clone was seen more than once but under ten times. This chain uses TRBV19 with TRBJ1-4; TRBD1 is a possible D gene (5 bases). Germline V gene lookup returns CDR1 LNHDA and CDR2 SQIVND (reference sequence). V was cut by 5 bases and J by 4 bases, with 14 bases left in between. CDR3 size: 15 residues. The CDR3 sequence: CASSPSGTFNEKLFF. For the CDR3, the DNA is TGTGCCAGTAGTCCCTCCGGGACCTTTAATGAAAAACTGTTTTTT.

The chain is built from TRBV7-6 and TRBJ2-1, with TRBD2 as a possible D gene (6 bases). With 5 bases removed from V and 5 bases from J, the gap between germline ends came to 13 bases. In germline, CDR1 is SGHVS, CDR2 FNYEAQ. This CDR3 spans 14 amino acids. DNA for the CDR3: TGTGCCAGCAGCGCCATGTGGGGGGACAATGAGCAGTTCTTC. It translates to CASSAMWGDNEQFF. Full variable domain (rest looked up from reference TRBV7-6 and TRBJ2-1): GAGVSQSPRYKVTKRGQDVALRCDPISGHVSLYWYRQALGQGPEFLTYFNYEAQQDKSGLPNDRFSAERPEGSISTLTIQRTEQRDSAMYRCASSAMWGDNEQFFGPGTRLTVL.

V gene TRBV11-3 combines with J gene TRBJ1-1, with 7 positions matching TRBD1. The V segment lost 4 bases and the J segment 4 bases; nucleotides outside the gene matches: 3. The CDR3 extends over 13 amino acids. Germline assignment: CDR1 SGHNT and CDR2 YENEEA. The CDR3 spells CASSSTGTTEAFF. CDR3 nucleotides: TGTGCCAGCAGCTCGACAGGGACCACTGAAGCTTTCTTT.

This sequence joins TRBV4-1 and TRBJ2-1; D is perhaps TRBD1 or TRBD2 (6 bases each). Germline CDR1 MGHRA, CDR2 YSYEKL. This CDR3 is 15 amino acids long. V was clipped by 5 bases and J by 8 bases, with 19 bases between them. CDR3 amino acids: CASSAPTQGRYEQFF. CDR3 coding DNA: TGCGCCAGCAGCGCCCCCACCCAGGGGAGGTATGAGCAGTTCTTC.

This clone was counted a single time. The chain is built from TRBV28 and TRBJ2-2, with 11 bases aligning to TRBD2. The ends lost 1 base at V and 6 bases at J; junction bases unmatched: 4. The CDR3 totals 16 residues. Germline CDR1 MDHEN, CDR2 SYDVKM. CDR3 residues: CASSLFPSGGPGELFF. The CDR3 DNA follows: TGTGCCAGCAGTTTATTTCCTAGCGGGGGGCCCGGGGAGCTGTTTTTT.

CDR3 protein: CASSIQGQGAAEAFF. The CDR3 bases are TGTGCCAGTAGTATTCAGGGACAGGGGGCCGCTGAAGCTTTCTTT. The chain employs TRBV19 and TRBJ1-1; 12 nucleotides line up with TRBD1. The ends lost 3 bases at V and 6 bases at J; junction bases unmatched: 5. CDR1 LNHDA and CDR2 SQIVND come from the germline V gene (reference sequence). This CDR3 is built from 15 residues. The full variable domain, with the rest looked up from reference TRBV19 and TRBJ1-1, is DGGITQSPKYLFRKEGQNVTLSCEQNLNHDAMYWYRQDPGQGLRLIYYSQIVNDFQKGDIAEGYSVSREKKESFPLTVTSAQKNPTAFYLCASSIQGQGAAEAFFGQGTRLTVV.

This clone was seen more than once but under ten times. The chain has TRBV7-9 and TRBJ2-1; 9 bases fit TRBD2. Germline values: CDR1 SEHNR, CDR2 FQNEAQ (reference sequence). The CDR3 is made up of 14 amino acids. V gave up 8 bases and J gave up 3 bases; unmatched junction bases: 5. The CDR3 protein is CASGRRGGYNEQFF. In DNA form, the CDR3 reads TGTGCCAGCGGTAGGCGGGGGGGCTACAATGAGCAGTTCTTC.

This clone was seen just once. V gene TRBV5-4 combines with J gene TRBJ2-3; perhaps TRBD2 as D (6 bases). The CDR3 totals 16 residues. With 4 bases removed from V and 6 bases from J, the gap between germline ends came to 21 bases. Germline V CDR1 and CDR2: SGHNT, YYREEE (reference sequence). CDR3 loop: CASSPARGSGMDTQYF. The CDR3 coding sequence is TGTGCCAGCAGCCCCGCTCGGGGGTCGGGGATGGATACGCAGTATTTT.

The chain links TRBV5-1 to TRBJ1-5; D not certain. Germline assignment: CDR1 SGHRS and CDR2 YFSETQ. V was clipped by 4 bases and J by 7 bases, with 12 bases between them. This CDR3 has 13 residues. The DNA for the CDR3 is TGCGCCAGCAGCCTAGCCCTGGAACAGCCCCAGCATTTT. Translation gives CASSLALEQPQHF.

The rearrangement links TRBV5-1 to TRBJ2-4, with 8 positions matching TRBD2. The J segment lost 5 bases and the V segment lost 4 bases, leaving 2 bases of the junction unmatched. Germline loops: CDR1 SGHRS, CDR2 YFSETQ. This CDR3 is built from 13 residues. The CDR3 spells CASSQAGENIQYF. The CDR3, as DNA: TGCGCCAGCAGCCAAGCGGGGGAAAACATTCAGTACTTC.

The V call is TRBV7-2, the J call TRBJ1-1, with a weak D call TRBD1 (6 bases). The germline V gene has CDR1 SGHTA and CDR2 FQGNSA. The CDR3 is made up of 14 amino acids. V lost 5 bases to trimming and J lost 1 base, with 11 bases between them. The CDR3 sequence is CASSVGHSNTEAFF. The CDR3 DNA follows: TGTGCCAGCAGCGTGGGACATTCGAACACTGAAGCTTTCTTT.

CDR3 coding DNA: TGTGCCAGCTCACCACAGGGGGGAGACACTGAAGCTTTCTTT. Its translation: CASSPQGGDTEAFF. The V gene is TRBV18, the J gene TRBJ1-1, with D perhaps TRBD1 (6 bases). CDR1 KGHSH and CDR2 LQKENI come from the germline V gene. V lost 1 base to trimming and J lost 3 bases, with 9 bases between them. This CDR3 is 14 amino acids long.

This clone has a single count. The chain combines TRBV10-3 with TRBJ1-2, with D possibly being TRBD1 (5 bases). This CDR3 is built from 11 residues. V was clipped by 3 bases and J by 8 bases, with 7 bases between them. In germline, CDR1 is ENHRY, CDR2 SYGVKD. The CDR3 nucleotides are TGTGCCATCAGTGACGGGGGGGGCTACACCTTC. Translated: CAISDGGGYTF.

The chain recombines TRBV2 with TRBJ2-6, with D unresolved. The CDR3 runs 15 residues. Looked up from germline, CDR1 is SNHLY and CDR2 is FYNNEI. Trimming stripped 6 bases from V and 4 bases from J, with 13 bases between. Here the CDR3 DNA reads TGTGCCAGCAGGGATAGGTGGACCGGGGCCAACGTCCTGACTTTC. Amino acids: CASRDRWTGANVLTF.

The chain employs TRBV19 and TRBJ2-1, with 10 bases lining up with TRBD1. CDR1 is LNHDA and CDR2 is SQIVND in the germline V gene (reference sequence). The CDR3 is 15 amino acids. The J segment lost 3 bases and the V segment lost 4 bases, leaving 3 bases of the junction unmatched. The CDR3 DNA is TGTGCCAGTAGTAAAGGACAGGGGGTCTACAATGAGCAGTTCTTC. Translating gives CASSKGQGVYNEQFF.

CDR3 protein: CAISESPDYGYTF. CDR3 in DNA: TGTGCCATCAGTGAGTCACCGGACTATGGCTACACCTTC. The rearrangement uses TRBV10-3 and TRBJ1-2; D gene uncertain. The CDR3 contains 13 residues. Trimming shortened V by 0 bases and J by 3 bases, and 5 bases separated the two germline ends. Germline CDR1 and CDR2: ENHRY and SYGVKD.

This chain links TRBV5-1 with TRBJ2-5; tentatively, D is TRBD2 (5 bases). The germline V and J ends were trimmed by 2 bases and 4 bases, with 9 bases remaining between them. CDR1 and CDR2 (germline): SGHRS, YFSETQ. This CDR3 contains 13 residues. DNA for the CDR3: TGCGCCAGCAGCTTATGGGCGGGAGAGACCCAGTACTTC. Its translation is CASSLWAGETQYF.

V is TRBV4-1 and J is TRBJ1-2; perhaps TRBD1 as D (6 bases). Germline assignment: CDR1 MGHRA and CDR2 YSYEKL. Trimming stripped 1 base from V and 5 bases from J, with 14 bases between. The CDR3 length is 15 residues. The DNA for the CDR3 is TGCGCCAGCAGCCAAGGGTCAGGGGCTAGATATGGCTACACCTTC. Translated, it gives CASSQGSGARYGYTF.

This clone was seen just once. The chain employs TRBV7-2 and TRBJ2-1; maybe TRBD2 (7 bases). Per germline, CDR1 SGHTA and CDR2 FQGNSA. The CDR3 is 16 amino acids. Trimming shortened V by 3 bases and J by 0 bases, and 12 bases separated the two germline ends. In DNA, the CDR3 is TGTGCCAGCAGCTTGGGGGGGGCCCCCTCCTACAATGAGCAGTTCTTC. This codes for CASSLGGAPSYNEQFF.

J is TRBJ2-2 and V is TRBV18; D remains ambiguous. V shed 0 bases and J shed 7 bases, with 3 bases lying between them. Germline CDR1 and CDR2: KGHSH and LQKENI. This CDR3 has 12 residues. The CDR3 sequence: CASSPPDGELFF. The CDR3 DNA reads as TGTGCCAGCTCACCACCCGACGGGGAGCTGTTTTTT.

V gene TRBV15 combines with J gene TRBJ1-1; D perhaps matches TRBD1 (5 bases). Germline CDR1 is LNHNV and CDR2 is YYDKDF (reference sequence). The CDR3 consists of 17 residues. Trimming pared 3 bases from V and 0 bases from J, leaving 17 bases between. This CDR3 is CATSRPQGAGLNTEAFF. The CDR3 region has the DNA TGTGCCACCAGCAGGCCCCAGGGCGCCGGGTTGAACACTGAAGCTTTCTTT.

The chain uses TRBV9 and TRBJ1-3; possibly TRBD1 for D (6 bases). CDR3 length: 15 amino acids. Trimming took off 4 bases at V and 0 bases at J, with 11 bases between the two ends. Germline CDR1 reads SGDLS; CDR2 reads YYNGEE. The CDR3 sequence is CASSPRDTSGNTIYF. The DNA of the CDR3 is TGTGCCAGCAGCCCCAGGGACACCTCTGGAAACACCATATATTTT. The full variable domain, in which reference TRBV9 and TRBJ1-3 provide the parts outside the CDR3, is DSGVTQTPKHLITATGQRVTLRCSPRSGDLSVYWYQQSLDQGLQFLIQYYNGEERAKGNILERFSAQQFPDLHSELNLSSLELGDSALYFCASSPRDTSGNTIYFGEGSWLTVV.

The CDR3 coding sequence is TGCAGCGTTGCCCAGGGGGATATGGAAGCTTTCTTT. The encoded protein is CSVAQGDMEAFF. The V gene is TRBV29-1, the J gene TRBJ1-1; the match to TRBD1 covers 7 bases. Germline V gene sequence: CDR1 SQVTM, CDR2 ANQGSEA. The J segment lost 8 bases and the V segment lost 4 bases, leaving 7 bases of the junction unmatched. This CDR3 contains 12 residues.

The V gene is TRBV5-1, the J gene TRBJ2-1; the D gene is possibly TRBD1 (6 bases). V lost 6 bases and J lost 8, with 15 bases in between. Germline assignment: CDR1 SGHRS and CDR2 YFSETQ. The CDR3 runs to 13 residues. The CDR3 loop reads CASIASGAHEQFF. CDR3 DNA sequence: TGCGCCAGCATCGCGTCAGGGGCCCATGAGCAGTTCTTC.

The chain uses TRBV27 and TRBJ1-5; TRBD1 matches 11 bases. V shed 6 bases, J shed 6 bases, and the junction held 7 bases outside the gene matches. The germline CDR1 and CDR2 sequences are MNHEY and SMNVEV (reference sequence). This CDR3 has 15 amino acids. The CDR3 DNA follows: TGTGCCAGCAGACCCGGGACAGGGGGTAGTCAGCCCCAGCATTTT. It specifies CASRPGTGGSQPQHF.

This clone was found once. This chain connects TRBV28 to TRBJ2-4; 7 bases match TRBD2. This CDR3 is built from 14 residues. J was trimmed by 3 bases and V by 4 bases; bases with no gene match: 3. Germline V CDR1 and CDR2: MDHEN, SYDVKM. This CDR3 is CASSSGTNKNIQYF. As DNA, the CDR3 is TGTGCCAGCAGTTCAGGGACTAACAAAAACATTCAGTACTTC.

DNA for the CDR3: TGTGCCAGCAGCCTAAGTCTAGGGATCCCTGGTGAGCAGTTCTTC. It yields the protein CASSLSLGIPGEQFF. This chain links TRBV9 with TRBJ2-1; D is ambiguous. V gave up 4 bases and J gave up 9 bases, with 20 bases separating them. Per the germline V gene, CDR1 is SGDLS and CDR2 is YYNGEE. This CDR3 comprises 15 residues.

The gene calls are TRBV10-3 and TRBJ2-3; D might be TRBD2 (5 bases). This CDR3 has 16 residues. From germline, CDR1 is ENHRY and CDR2 SYGVKD. Trimming pared 2 bases from V and 2 bases from J, leaving 14 bases between. CDR3 coding DNA: TGTGCCATCAGTGAGGTGACCCGGGGAGACACAGATACGCAGTATTTT. It specifies CAISEVTRGDTDTQYF.

This clone is a singleton in its sample. This chain joins TRBV4-1 and TRBJ1-2, with TRBD1 matching 11 bases. CDR1 is MGHRA, CDR2 YSYEKL, per germline. The CDR3 has 15 amino acids. V shed 1 base, J shed 8 bases, and the junction held 6 bases outside the gene matches. The CDR3 coding sequence is TGCGCCAGCAGCCAAGCTGGACAGGGGGCGCGAGGCTACACCTTC. Its translation is CASSQAGQGARGYTF.